A selection of T cell receptor beta chains follows, all from one sample in a study of cytomegalovirus exposure and HLA in healthy donors. TCRdb's copy holds only in-frame clones and misses some; the assay was immunoSEQ multiplex PCR. The data show 65,000 to 80,000 clones, 94% seen once. The sample consisted of PBMCs. These receptors were obtained from a woman in her late teens or twenties in good health and CMV-seropositive. CDR3s include the opening cysteine and the closing phenylalanine or tryptophan. Fields, in order: V gene, clone size, J gene, D gene, CDR3 protein, CDR3 DNA. D genes are given only for firm matches. Rows give clone size only sometimes, using once, few, many, or a class for an expanded clone.

v_call: TRBV6-6
clone_size: NA
j_call: TRBJ2-7
d_call: TRBD1
cdr3_aa: CASRVNRGSYEQYF
cdr3_nt: TGTGCCAGCAGGGTTAACAGGGGATCATACGAGCAGTACTTC

v_call: TRBV18
clone_size: NA
j_call: TRBJ1-3
d_call: NA
cdr3_aa: CASSPPDSTGNTIYF
cdr3_nt: TGTGCCAGCTCACCACCGGACAGCACTGGAAACACCATATATTTT

v_call: TRBV29-1
clone_size: NA
j_call: TRBJ1-2
d_call: NA
cdr3_aa: CSARGGYGYTF
cdr3_nt: TGCAGCGCCCGAGGGGGCTATGGCTACACCTTC

v_call: TRBV11-2
clone_size: once
j_call: TRBJ2-7
d_call: TRBD2
cdr3_aa: CASSLASGRYEQYF
cdr3_nt: TGTGCCAGCAGCTTGGCTAGCGGGAGGTACGAGCAGTACTTC

v_call: TRBV5-1
clone_size: once
j_call: TRBJ1-3
d_call: NA
cdr3_aa: CASSLGSSGNTIYF
cdr3_nt: TGCGCCAGCAGCTTGGGGAGCTCTGGAAACACCATATATTTT

v_call: TRBV5-1
clone_size: NA
j_call: TRBJ2-1
d_call: TRBD1
cdr3_aa: CASSFGQGAYEQFF
cdr3_nt: TGCGCCAGCAGCTTCGGACAGGGGGCATATGAGCAGTTCTTC

v_call: TRBV30
clone_size: NA
j_call: TRBJ1-2
d_call: NA
cdr3_aa: CAWSVARGYTF
cdr3_nt: TGTGCCTGGAGTGTAGCGCGAGGCTACACCTTC

v_call: TRBV19
clone_size: NA
j_call: TRBJ1-2
d_call: NA
cdr3_aa: CASTDRGTYTYGYTF
cdr3_nt: TGTGCCAGTACTGATCGGGGGACCTACACCTATGGCTACACCTTC

v_call: TRBV12-5
clone_size: many
j_call: TRBJ1-2
d_call: NA
cdr3_aa: CASGLARIYGYTF
cdr3_nt: TGTGCTAGTGGTTTGGCGAGAATCTATGGCTACACCTTC

v_call: TRBV21-1
clone_size: once
j_call: TRBJ2-7
d_call: NA
cdr3_aa: CASSKDVIRDYLAGEQYF
cdr3_nt: TGTGCCAGCAGCAAAGACGTGATTCGGGACTACCTTGCGGGCGAGCAGTACTTC

v_call: TRBV11-2
clone_size: NA
j_call: TRBJ1-2
d_call: TRBD1
cdr3_aa: CASSPDRDAGYTF
cdr3_nt: TGTGCCAGCAGCCCGGACAGGGACGCTGGCTACACCTTC

v_call: TRBV5-6
clone_size: NA
j_call: TRBJ2-7
d_call: NA
cdr3_aa: CASSVRVYEQYF
cdr3_nt: TGTGCCAGCAGCGTGCGTGTGTACGAGCAGTACTTC

v_call: TRBV2
clone_size: NA
j_call: TRBJ2-7
d_call: NA
cdr3_aa: CASKKEGALGEQYF
cdr3_nt: TGTGCCAGCAAGAAGGAGGGGGCGCTGGGTGAGCAGTACTTC

v_call: TRBV18
clone_size: NA
j_call: TRBJ1-5
d_call: NA
cdr3_aa: CASSPAGSNQPQHF
cdr3_nt: TGTGCCAGCTCACCAGCTGGCAGTAATCAGCCCCAGCATTTT